This note documents a single T cell receptor beta chain sequence. Autoimmune disease history or systemic immunosuppression was exclusionary. This table comes from immunoSEQ multiplex PCR, and its TCRdb copy is limited to in-frame clones, with some not included. The data hold 70,000 to 90,000 clones, with over 70% observed a single time. The sample comes from a study of OX40 agonist ivuxolimab in advanced cancers. Study-wide context: Averaging 60 years in age, with a range of roughly 23 to 80, the cohort was more than 75% male.

Sequences were derived from CD4+ or CD8+ T cells sorted from blood, sampled in a trial of the OX40 agonist ivuxolimab. The receptor was derived from an adult with an advanced solid tumor such as melanoma, head and neck, liver or kidney cancer.

The CDR3 spells CASSQGGTGIPDEQFF. The CDR3 coding sequence is TGTGCCAGCAGCCAGGGGGGTACGGGGATCCCGGATGAGCAGTTCTTC. The V and J genes are TRBV11-3 and TRBJ2-1, with D possibly being TRBD1 (7 bases). Trimming shortened V by 5 bases and J by 8 bases, and 22 bases separated the two germline ends. Germline lookup yields CDR1 SGHNT and CDR2 YENEEA. CDR3 length: 16 residues.